This T cell receptor beta chain was documented in a study of monozygotic twins with inflammatory bowel disease (dated by TCRdb to about 2019). About the investigation overall: The full study comprised around 30 monozygotic twin pairs: nine German pairs (four IBD-concordant, five IBD-discordant) and 19 IBD-discordant Danish pairs. Disease-associated traits were sought mainly through comparisons between IBD patients and their genetically identical healthy co-twins within discordant pairs. Each individual had, on average, about 151 000 unique TCRalpha sequences and 181 000 unique TCRbeta sequences available for analysis.

General conclusions and limits of the study: IBD patients shared fewer clonotypes with other individuals than healthy twins did, most markedly in patients showing signs of disease activity. Measured by the inverse Simpson index, TCRbeta repertoire diversity was lower in IBD patients than in their healthy co-twins. The results gave no support for a single strong signal or clonotype linked to IBD. The analysis was unable to tell apart different T cell subtypes. Repertoire similarity did not differ between concordant and discordant twins, which could be due to limited statistical power. Because patients were on differing immunosuppressive treatments, the repertoires may have picked up extra background noise and inter-individual variability.

An approximately 2.3 ml peripheral blood sample was drawn into PAXgene tubes per donor and stored at -80°C. Total RNA was isolated from whole blood with the PAXgene blood miRNA kit on an automated QIAcube, without T cell sorting. Peripheral blood from monozygotic twin pairs, either concordant or discordant for inflammatory bowel disease, underwent deep TCRalpha and TCRbeta repertoire profiling that used unique molecular barcoding. Smoking habits were recorded for all twin pairs, and each individual was classified as a current, former or never smoker. Libraries came from 5' RACE. Each TCR library was prepared from roughly 3,800 ng of total RNA. For each sample, cDNA synthesis with SMARTScribe reverse transcriptase was split into eight separate reactions. During cDNA synthesis, unique molecular identifiers containing a 6-nucleotide sample barcode were introduced by template switching. TCRalpha and TCRbeta cDNA was amplified in two nested PCRs of around 15 and 10 cycles, and bead purification was carried out after each PCR. Before amplification, cDNA was treated with uracil DNA-glycosylase and purified using the QIAquick PCR purification kit. The second PCR was the step at which Illumina TruSeq-compatible adapters and sample-specific barcodes were added. TapeStation and Qubit were used to check library quality and concentration, and 5 ng of each library went into the pool. The pooled libraries were sequenced with 2 x 100 bp reads and custom sequencing primers on an Illumina HiSeq2500 single-index Rapid Run. Regarding the original processing steps: MiGEC version 1.2.6 was used for UMI-based consensus assembly to correct PCR and sequencing errors. MiXCR version 2.1.1 was used to carry out V(D)J alignment, clonotype assembly and CDR3 extraction. To normalise gene usage, clonotype sharing and MAIT/NKT TCR abundance, the top 1000, 10 000 and 20 000 clonotypes in each sample were analysed. Diversity was computed as the inverse Simpson index with the vegan R package after downsampling to 27 000 UMIs. Statistical testing used paired Mann-Whitney U tests on the discordant twin pairs and applied Benjamini-Hochberg correction for multiple testing. The reads went through TCRdb reprocessing, and each CDR3 protein sequence gets one entry with no DNA. The V and J calls here are based on TCRdb, not the publication. This sample's records show 300,000 to 400,000 distinct CDR3 sequences. Of the sample, approximately 2% falls within the top ten clones.

On this clonotype itself: Its binding antigen is unknown.

CDR1 and CDR2 (KGHSH, LQKENI) derive from the germline V gene. Spanning cysteine to phenylalanine, the CDR3 consists of 14 amino acids. Only the protein is on record. The source material was blood. The rearranged segments are TRBV18 and TRBJ2-7; the D call of TRBD1 rests on TCRdb alone, since no DNA is present to check it. The source is a human donor with ulcerative colitis or Crohn's disease, or a healthy co-twin of an affected twin (not recorded which). This receptor has the CDR3 CASSPGTGGSEQYF.